Below, 32 T cell receptor beta chains from the same sample are listed, as sequenced in a study of cytomegalovirus exposure and HLA in healthy donors. Amplification used 60 Vbeta primers and 13 Jbeta primers. TCRdb keeps only in-frame clones here, not all; method: immunoSEQ multiplex PCR. The table records under 100,000 clones, 81% of them present only once. Source material: PBMCs. The receptors were gathered from a woman in her 70s in good health and CMV-seropositive.

V and J are TRBV7-9 and TRBJ2-7; D perhaps matches TRBD2 (6 bases). This CDR3 has 14 residues. Trimming took off 5 bases at V and 6 bases at J, with 17 bases between the two ends. CDR1 SEHNR and CDR2 FQNEAQ come from the germline V gene (reference sequence). The CDR3 protein is CASSLTGGVGEQYF. The CDR3 DNA is TGTGCCAGCAGCCTTACAGGAGGGGTGGGCGAGCAGTACTTC. Based on the CDR3 plus reference TRBV7-9 and TRBJ2-7, the full variable domain is DTGVSQNPRHKITKRGQNVTFRCDPISEHNRLYWYRQTLGQGPEFLTYFQNEAQLEKSRLLSDRFSAERPKGSFSTLEIQRTEQGDSAMYLCASSLTGGVGEQYFGPGTRLTVT.

The chain is built from TRBV5-1 and TRBJ2-2; D is perhaps TRBD1 (7 bases). V dropped 1 base and J dropped 3 bases, with 10 bases sitting between them. This CDR3 has 15 residues. Germline V gene sequence: CDR1 SGHRS, CDR2 YFSETQ. CDR3 in amino acids: CASSLPRGDTGELFF. In DNA form, the CDR3 reads TGCGCCAGCAGCTTGCCCAGGGGGGACACCGGGGAGCTGTTTTTT. The full variable domain, with the rest looked up from reference TRBV5-1 and TRBJ2-2, is KAGVTQTPRYLIKTRGQQVTLSCSPISGHRSVSWYQQTPGQGLQFLFEYFSETQRNKGNFPGRFSGRQFSNSRSEMNVSTLELGDSALYLCASSLPRGDTGELFFGEGSRLTVL.

This clone has more than one count but fewer than ten. This chain connects TRBV28 to TRBJ2-1; 8 bases are shared with TRBD2. The CDR3 is 14 residues long. Germline V gene sequence: CDR1 MDHEN, CDR2 SYDVKM. The V segment lost 5 bases and the J segment 0 bases; nucleotides outside the gene matches: 0. The CDR3 sequence: CASSREGSYNEQFF. In DNA, the CDR3 is TGTGCCAGCAGTCGGGAGGGCTCCTACAATGAGCAGTTCTTC.

The chain carries TRBV4-1 and TRBJ1-1, with D uncertain. This CDR3 has 14 residues. Germline-derived CDR1 and CDR2 are MGHRA and YSYEKL. Trimming left V 3 bases short and J 13 bases short, with 21 bases between. In DNA, the CDR3 is TGCGCCAGCAGCCACCCCTCTATGCCGGGGTGGGGTTTCTTT. This gives the protein CASSHPSMPGWGFF.

The chain is built from TRBV4-2 and TRBJ2-2, with 13 bases lining up with TRBD2. Germline CDR1 and CDR2: LGHNA and YNFKEQ. Unmatched junction bases numbered 7, after V lost 4 bases and J lost 5 bases. The CDR3 runs 17 residues. DNA for the CDR3: TGTGCCAGCAGCCGAGGAGGACTAGCGGGAGAAACCGGGGAGCTGTTTTTT. It codes for CASSRGGLAGETGELFF.

There are a few counts of this clone. This sequence joins TRBV14 and TRBJ2-1; the D gene is possibly TRBD2 (7 bases). Germline CDR1 reads SGHDN; CDR2 reads FVKESK. Between the trimmed V and J ends, which lost 0 bases and 3 bases, there was a span of 12 bases. This CDR3 comprises 16 residues. Here the CDR3 DNA reads TGTGCCAGCAGCCAAGATAGGGGGGGTAACTACAATGAGCAGTTCTTC. The encoded protein is CASSQDRGGNYNEQFF.

The genes are TRBV4-1 and TRBJ2-1, with 12 bases aligning to TRBD2. V lost 4 bases, J lost 3 bases, and 4 bases stayed unmatched. The length of the CDR3 is 16 residues. Looked up from germline, CDR1 is MGHRA and CDR2 is YSYEKL. The CDR3 DNA follows: TGCGCCAGCAGCCGACGGACTAGCGGGGACTACAATGAGCAGTTCTTC. This sequence encodes CASSRRTSGDYNEQFF.

This clone was seen once. V and J are TRBV18 and TRBJ1-5; D not resolved. CDR3 length: 16 amino acids. The ends were cut back, 1 base at V and 5 bases at J, with 15 bases in the middle. The V gene's germline CDR1 is KGHSH and CDR2 LQKENI. The CDR3 DNA reads TGTGCCAGCTCACCACTGGAGGCGGTGGGGTATCAGCCCCAGCATTTT. Translation gives CASSPLEAVGYQPQHF.

J is TRBJ2-7 and V is TRBV28, with 9 bases aligning to TRBD1. The germline V gene has CDR1 MDHEN and CDR2 SYDVKM. The CDR3 is 12 amino acids. J was trimmed by 7 bases and V by 5 bases; bases with no gene match: 3. CDR3 DNA sequence: TGTGCCAGCAGTGTGACAGGGGGAGAGCAGTACTTC. As protein: CASSVTGGEQYF.

The genes are TRBV6-1 and TRBJ1-6, with TRBD1 identical over 8 bases. V lost 5 bases to trimming and J lost 3 bases; unmatched junction nucleotides: 9. The germline CDR1 and CDR2 sequences are MNHNS and SASEGT. The CDR3 totals 17 residues. The CDR3 spells CASSKDRGNLYNSPLHF. The CDR3 nucleotides read TGTGCCAGCAGTAAAGACAGGGGTAATCTCTATAATTCACCCCTCCACTTT.

V and J are TRBV10-1 and TRBJ1-1, with a weak D call TRBD1 (6 bases). This CDR3 contains 14 residues. Germline loops: CDR1 WNHNN, CDR2 SYGVQD (reference sequence). V lost 5 bases and J 0 bases, leaving 10 bases between the germline ends. The CDR3 spells CASSRDNVNTEAFF. DNA of the CDR3: TGCGCCAGCAGTCGGGACAATGTGAACACTGAAGCTTTCTTT.

The table lists this clone with a count of one. The chain couples TRBV4-3 to TRBJ2-7; 7 bases match TRBD2. Germline values: CDR1 LGHNA, CDR2 YSLEER. CDR3 length equals 17 residues. Germline trimming cut 0 bases from V and 5 bases from J; bases unmatched to any gene: 13. CDR3 amino acids: CASSQDRSGNLGHEQYF. As DNA, the CDR3 is TGCGCCAGCAGCCAAGATCGGAGCGGGAACCTCGGACACGAGCAGTACTTC.

This chain connects TRBV20-1 to TRBJ2-5; possible D gene TRBD1, 5 bases. The J call is in doubt because the DNA end fits TRBJ2-7 better. Germline V gene lookup returns CDR1 DFQATT and CDR2 SNEGSKA (reference sequence). The CDR3 is 11 residues long. CDR3 nucleotides: TGCAGTGCTGACAGCTCCTACGAGCAGTACTTC. Translated: CSADSSYEQYF.

The chain is built from TRBV7-8 and TRBJ2-1; perhaps TRBD2 as D (6 bases). CDR1 and CDR2 from the germline V gene are SGHVS and FQNEAQ. Between the trimmed V and J ends, which lost 1 base and 9 bases, there was a span of 10 bases. This CDR3 is 13 amino acids long. CDR3 sequence reads: CASSLGTNPEQFF. In DNA form, the CDR3 reads TGTGCCAGCAGCTTAGGGACTAATCCTGAGCAGTTCTTC.

This chain joins TRBV29-1 and TRBJ2-3; 7 positions match TRBD2. The junction had 8 bases not matched to a gene; V was cut back by 2 bases and J by 3 bases. Germline values: CDR1 SQVTM, CDR2 ANQGSEA. The CDR3 runs to 15 residues. The CDR3 region is CSVEWVAGETDTQYF. The DNA for the CDR3 is TGCAGCGTTGAATGGGTTGCGGGAGAAACAGATACGCAGTATTTT.

The rearrangement uses TRBV27 and TRBJ2-2; TRBD2 matches 10 bases. This CDR3 has 16 residues. Germline assignment: CDR1 MNHEY and CDR2 SMNVEV (reference sequence). V trimming: 5 bases; J trimming: 1 base; junction bases outside the gene matches: 4. Here the CDR3 reads CASSPVAGGNTGELFF. DNA for the CDR3: TGTGCCAGCAGTCCCGTAGCGGGAGGGAACACCGGGGAGCTGTTTTTT.

This clone has just one count. The J gene is TRBJ2-7, the V gene TRBV5-6, with TRBD2 identical over 7 bases. Germline V gene lookup returns CDR1 SGHDT and CDR2 YYEEEE. V trimming: 0 bases; J trimming: 3 bases; junction bases outside the gene matches: 3. The CDR3 has 14 amino acids. The CDR3 nucleotides are TGTGCCAGCAGCTTGGTGACTAGCTACTACGAGCAGTACTTC. Its translation: CASSLVTSYYEQYF.

The rearrangement uses TRBV5-6 and TRBJ2-1; 10 nucleotides line up with TRBD1. J lost 3 bases, V lost 3 bases, and 6 bases had no gene match. This CDR3 region has 16 residues. Germline V gene lookup returns CDR1 SGHDT and CDR2 YYEEEE. As DNA, the CDR3 is TGTGCCAGCAGCTCCGGGACAGGGGACGGCTACAATGAGCAGTTCTTC. It yields the protein CASSSGTGDGYNEQFF.

The chain couples TRBV7-9 to TRBJ2-5; D uncertain. The V end lost 5 bases, the J end lost 5 bases, and 21 bases lay between the germline ends. Germline CDR1 is SEHNR and CDR2 is FQNEAQ (reference sequence). The CDR3 totals 16 residues. CDR3 amino acids: CASSLGEWRVRETQYF. For the CDR3, the DNA is TGTGCCAGCAGCCTTGGAGAATGGCGCGTGAGGGAGACCCAGTACTTC.

This chain uses TRBV5-1 with TRBJ2-5; 10 bases fit TRBD2. J was trimmed by 5 bases and V by 2 bases; bases with no gene match: 3. Germline CDR1 is SGHRS and CDR2 is YFSETQ. The CDR3 extends over 14 amino acids. CDR3: CASSLAGGRETQYF. The CDR3 bases are TGCGCCAGCAGCTTAGCGGGAGGGCGGGAGACCCAGTACTTC.

The V call is TRBV5-1, the J call TRBJ2-1, with TRBD1 matching over 7 bases. This CDR3 contains 15 residues. The J segment lost 3 bases and the V segment lost 0 bases, leaving 3 bases of the junction unmatched. Germline lookup yields CDR1 SGHRS and CDR2 YFSETQ. The chain's CDR3 is CASSLGQGDYNEQFF. For the CDR3, the DNA is TGCGCCAGCAGCTTGGGCCAGGGGGACTACAATGAGCAGTTCTTC.

The chain carries TRBV5-6 and TRBJ2-1, with 9 bases matching TRBD2. The CDR3 contains 17 residues. CDR1 and CDR2 from the germline V gene are SGHDT and YYEEEE. The ends lost 7 bases at V and 5 bases at J; junction bases unmatched: 16. The CDR3 DNA reads as TGTGCCAGCGCCGACGGTGCGGGAGGGCCCTCTAACAATGAGCAGTTCTTC. As protein: CASADGAGGPSNNEQFF.

The rearrangement links TRBV30 to TRBJ2-7, with D perhaps TRBD1 (6 bases). The CDR3 runs to 15 residues. V was clipped by 1 base and J by 3 bases, with 16 bases between them. Germline V lookup: CDR1 GTSNPN, CDR2 SVGIG (reference sequence). CDR3 DNA: TGTGCCTGGAGTGACAGGACAGAATATGTCTACGAGCAGTACTTC. This translates into CAWSDRTEYVYEQYF.

This sequence joins TRBV5-1 and TRBJ2-7, with D possibly TRBD2 on 6 matching bases. The CDR3 contains 15 residues. CDR1 SGHRS and CDR2 YFSETQ come from the germline V gene. The V gene lost 4 bases and the J gene lost 4 bases, with 18 bases spanning the gap. Here the CDR3 reads CASSRGGTDSYEQYF. DNA of the CDR3: TGCGCCAGCAGCCGGGGCGGGACGGACTCTTACGAGCAGTACTTC.

The rearrangement joins TRBV29-1 to TRBJ2-7, with D possibly matching TRBD2 (5 bases). With 0 bases removed from V and 3 bases from J, the gap between germline ends came to 6 bases. The CDR3 extends over 12 amino acids. CDR1 is SQVTM, CDR2 ANQGSEA, per germline. Written as DNA, the CDR3 is TGCAGCGTTGAAGACGGGGTCTACGAGCAGTACTTC. This translates into CSVEDGVYEQYF.

This chain connects TRBV28 to TRBJ2-7; 7 bases fit TRBD2. J was trimmed by 7 bases and V by 7 bases; bases with no gene match: 10. Germline values: CDR1 MDHEN, CDR2 SYDVKM. The CDR3 extends over 13 amino acids. The CDR3 bases are TGTGCCAGCATCGCGGGAGTCCCTGGGGAGCAGTACTTC. Its protein is CASIAGVPGEQYF.

The genes are TRBV19 and TRBJ2-1; D is uncertain. The CDR3 is 13 residues long. Trimming stripped 5 bases from V and 10 bases from J, with 15 bases between. Germline CDR1 and CDR2: LNHDA and SQIVND (reference sequence). The CDR3 here is CASSPSIPKEQFF. The CDR3 bases are TGTGCCAGTAGTCCGTCTATCCCTAAGGAGCAGTTCTTC.

The chain recombines TRBV9 with TRBJ2-5, with 10 bases fitting TRBD1. The CDR3 loop spans 14 amino acids. With V trimmed by 3 bases and J by 5 bases, 4 bases remained unmatched. The germline gives CDR1 SGDLS, CDR2 YYNGEE. The CDR3 nucleotides read TGTGCCAGCAGCGCGACAGGGGGCGACGAGACCCAGTACTTC. Translating it yields CASSATGGDETQYF.

The chain combines TRBV18 with TRBJ2-1; D is perhaps TRBD1 (5 bases). V lost 1 base and J lost 6, with 13 bases in between. This CDR3 spans 15 amino acids. Germline V gives CDR1 KGHSH, CDR2 LQKENI. CDR3 sequence reads: CASSPQGATLNEQFF. The CDR3 nucleotides read TGTGCCAGCTCACCACAAGGGGCTACCCTCAATGAGCAGTTCTTC.

V gene TRBV5-1 combines with J gene TRBJ2-3; possibly TRBD1 for D (6 bases). Germline assignment: CDR1 SGHRS and CDR2 YFSETQ. V was trimmed by 3 bases and J by 3 bases, leaving 14 bases between them. The CDR3 contains 15 residues. The CDR3 region is CASSSTGLFTDTQYF. CDR3 bases: TGCGCCAGCAGCTCAACAGGGTTATTTACAGATACGCAGTATTTT.

The chain carries TRBV29-1 and TRBJ2-3, with 9 nucleotides matching TRBD2. The germline V gene encodes CDR1 SQVTM and CDR2 ANQGSEA. CDR3 length: 17 residues. V lost 2 bases to trimming and J lost 3 bases; unmatched junction nucleotides: 12. The CDR3: CSVETLAGRYSTDTQYF. The CDR3 nucleotides read TGCAGCGTTGAAACCCTAGCGGGACGTTACTCGACAGATACGCAGTATTTT.

The rearrangement uses TRBV11-1 and TRBJ2-7; 9 nucleotides line up with TRBD1. J gave up 0 bases and V 1 base, and 1 base lay outside the gene matches. The germline V gene encodes CDR1 SGHAT and CDR2 FQDESV (reference sequence). CDR3 length equals 15 residues. The CDR3, as DNA: TGTGCCAGCAGCTTAGAGGGACAGGGCTCCTACGAGCAGTACTTC. Amino acid sequence: CASSLEGQGSYEQYF.